A selection of T cell receptor beta chains follows, all from one sample in a study of blood T cell repertoires in COVID-19. The table came from immunoSEQ multiplex PCR; TCRdb's copy has only in-frame clones and leaves some out. The repertoire includes about 85,000 clones, 90% of them detected once, and around 4.1% sits in the top ten. Sequenced material: peripheral blood. The receptors were gathered from a woman aged 80 or older with active or convalescent COVID-19. CDR3s include the opening cysteine and the closing phenylalanine or tryptophan. A D gene is named only where the DNA matches it firmly. For some rows the clone size is stated as once, few or many, or as a class when expanded; others skip it.

v_call	clone_size	d_call	cdr3_length	j_call	cdr3_nt	cdr3_aa
TRBV12-5	-	-	14	TRBJ2-2	TGTGCTAGTGGTTTGGGACAGGCAGACGGGGAGCTGTTTTTT	CASGLGQADGELFF
TRBV7-2	-	TRBD2	18	TRBJ2-3	TGTGCCAGCAGCTTAGTTTCCCTTTTAGCGGGGGGCACAGATACGCAGTATTTT	CASSLVSLLAGGTDTQYF
TRBV10-3	once	-	12	TRBJ1-2	TGTGCCATCAGTCCAGGGTCACGCGGCTACACCTTC	CAISPGSRGYTF
TRBV29-1	-	-	12	TRBJ1-2	TGCAGCGCCGAAAGAGGGTCGGGTGGCTACACCTTC	CSAERGSGGYTF
TRBV28	few	TRBD1	14	TRBJ1-2	TGTGCCAGCAGCCCGGGACAGGGGAACTATGGCTACACCTTC	CASSPGQGNYGYTF
TRBV10-2	-	TRBD1	14	TRBJ2-7	TGCGCCAGCAGTGAGTCGACAGGGTCCTACGAGCAGTACTTC	CASSESTGSYEQYF
TRBV7-9	-	TRBD1	13	TRBJ2-7	TGTGCCAGCAGCCAGGGACAGGGGAACGAGCAGTACTTC	CASSQGQGNEQYF
TRBV20-1	-	-	16	TRBJ1-5	TGCAGTGCTAGTGGTAGTAGGGGCGGAGGCAATCAGCCCCAGCATTTT	CSASGSRGGGNQPQHF
TRBV27	-	TRBD1	13	TRBJ1-5	TGTGCCAGCAGTATTCAGGGGGGTCAGCCCCAGCATTTT	CASSIQGGQPQHF
TRBV27	-	-	14	TRBJ1-5	TGTGCCAGCTCCCCAGGGATTAGCAATCAGCCCCAGCATTTT	CASSPGISNQPQHF
TRBV10-3	-	TRBD1	14	TRBJ2-7	TGTGCCATCAGTACCCGACAGGGTCGCTACGAGCAGTACTTC	CAISTRQGRYEQYF
TRBV5-6	-	-	13	TRBJ1-1	TGTGCCAGCAGCTTAAGGCTAGCCACCGAAGCTTTCTTT	CASSLRLATEAFF
TRBV19	-	-	17	TRBJ2-1	TGTGCCAGTAGCCCCCGACAGCAACTCGGGTGGCGCAATGAGCAGTTCTTC	CASSPRQQLGWRNEQFF
TRBV3-1/TRBV3-2	-	-	12	TRBJ2-3	TGTGCCAGCAGCCTCGACAGGATAGCGCAGTATTTT	CASSLDRIAQYF
TRBV28	-	TRBD1	14	TRBJ2-7	TGTGCCAGCGGATACCTTCAGGGGGCTAGTGAGCAGTACTTC	CASGYLQGASEQYF
TRBV6-5	-	-	14	TRBJ1-1	TGTGCCAGCAGGACCAAGGGGAGGAGCACTGAAGCTTTCTTT	CASRTKGRSTEAFF
TRBV7-3	-	-	14	TRBJ2-3	TGTGCCAGCAGCCCCGGACTGAGCACAGATACGCAGTATTTT	CASSPGLSTDTQYF
TRBV29-1	-	-	12	TRBJ1-2	TGCAGCGCCGGAGGACAGAACTATGGCTACACCTTC	CSAGGQNYGYTF
TRBV28	-	-	13	TRBJ1-5	TGTGCCAGCAGTTTCGAGGGTTTTCAGCCCCAGCATTTT	CASSFEGFQPQHF
TRBV24-1	once	TRBD1	15	TRBJ2-3	TGTGCCACCAGCACATCTGGACAGGGGGCAGATACGCAGTATTTT	CATSTSGQGADTQYF
TRBV5-4	-	TRBD1	16	TRBJ1-2	TGTGCCAGCAGATTGGGGATGGGACAGGGAGGGTATGGCTACACCTTC	CASRLGMGQGGYGYTF
TRBV27	-	TRBD2	15	TRBJ2-7	TGTGCCAGCAGTTTAGGAGCGGGAGGGAGCTACGAGCAGTACTTC	CASSLGAGGSYEQYF
TRBV5-1	-	TRBD1	15	TRBJ2-1	TGCGCCAGCAGCTTCATAGGGGGCGAGTACAATGAGCAGTTCTTC	CASSFIGGEYNEQFF
TRBV6-5	-	-	13	TRBJ1-1	TGTGCCAGCAGTTACTCGACGGGGGCTGAAGCTTTCTTT	CASSYSTGAEAFF
TRBV28	once	TRBD2	19	TRBJ2-7	TGTGCCAGCAGCAAATCCCCGAGACTAGCGGGAGGCCATCGGTACGAGCAGTACTTC	CASSKSPRLAGGHRYEQYF
TRBV2	-	-	13	TRBJ1-2	TGTGCCAGCAGTGACGTCCAGAACTATGGCTACACCTTC	CASSDVQNYGYTF
TRBV28	-	-	14	TRBJ2-3	TGTGCCAGCAGTTCCGGGTCACAGGGAGATACGCAGTATTTT	CASSSGSQGDTQYF
TRBV2	-	TRBD2	15	TRBJ2-5	TGTGCCAGCACTTTAGGACTAGCGGGGGGGGCCGCCCAGTACTTC	CASTLGLAGGAAQYF
TRBV5-1	-	-	15	TRBJ2-6	TGCGCCAGCGAGGCAGGGGCCGCTGGGGCCAACGTCCTGACTTTC	CASEAGAAGANVLTF
TRBV5-4	-	TRBD2	14	TRBJ2-4	TGTGCCAGCAGCTTGAGCGGGAGTCTGGTCATTCAGTACTTC	CASSLSGSLVIQYF
TRBV5-6	-	-	15	TRBJ2-7	TGTGCCAGCAGCCAAACCCCGGGACAATTCTACGAGCAGTACTTC	CASSQTPGQFYEQYF
TRBV27	few	-	15	TRBJ1-5	TGTGCCAGCAGAAGGACTGAGACAAGCAATCAGCCCCAGCATTTT	CASRRTETSNQPQHF
TRBV2	-	-	17	TRBJ1-6	TGTGCCAGCAGTGAAGGTCCCCTGGGAGGGGGTAATTCACCCCTCCACTTT	CASSEGPLGGGNSPLHF
TRBV2	-	TRBD2	17	TRBJ2-1	TGTGCCAGCACGATGATTAGCGGGAGGATATCCTACAATGAGCAGTTCTTC	CASTMISGRISYNEQFF
TRBV5-8	-	TRBD1	13	TRBJ2-7	TGTGCCAGCAGCTTGCAGGGGGCTCAAGAGCAGTACTTC	CASSLQGAQEQYF
TRBV5-1	few	TRBD2	15	TRBJ2-1	TGCGCCAGCAGCTTAGGGACTAGCGGAAACAATGAGCAGTTCTTC	CASSLGTSGNNEQFF
TRBV6-6	once	TRBD1	15	TRBJ1-4	TGTGCCAGCAGTTATCAGGGGGGAACTAATGAAAAACTGTTTTTT	CASSYQGGTNEKLFF
TRBV5-1	-	TRBD2	16	TRBJ2-1	TGCGCCAGCAGCTCGGGACTAGCGAGCTCCTACAATGAGCAGTTCTTC	CASSSGLASSYNEQFF
TRBV5-1	-	TRBD1	13	TRBJ1-1	TGCGCCAGCAGCTTGGCCGACAGGGGCGAAGCTTTCTTT	CASSLADRGEAFF
TRBV7-9	-	-	13	TRBJ1-5	TGTGCCAGCCAGTTATATAGCAATCAGCCCCAGCATTTT	CASQLYSNQPQHF
TRBV4-3	-	-	14	TRBJ1-2	TGCGCCAGCAGCCAAGATTTGGGGGCGCGAGGCTACACCTTC	CASSQDLGARGYTF
TRBV11-2	-	-	14	TRBJ2-3	TGTGCCAGCAGCCCGGCCGGCAGGAGGGATACGCAGTATTTT	CASSPAGRRDTQYF
TRBV18	-	TRBD1	13	TRBJ2-1	TGTGCCAGCTCACCAGGGGACAGGGATATAGGTTTCTTC	CASSPGDRDIGFF
TRBV3-1/TRBV3-2	-	-	11	TRBJ2-1	TGTGCCAGCAGCTACGGAGGGCTGAGGTTCTTC	CASSYGGLRFF
TRBV9	-	-	18	TRBJ2-1	TGTGCCAGCAGCGTAGGCCCCCATAGCGGTAGCTCCTACAATGAGCAGTTCTTC	CASSVGPHSGSSYNEQFF
TRBV6-1	-	-	14	TRBJ2-1	TGTGCCAGCAGGCCTGCAGGGGCAGAAAATGAGCAGTTCTTC	CASRPAGAENEQFF
TRBV27	once	TRBD2	18	TRBJ2-1	TGTGCCAGCAGTTCCCTCCCGACTAGCGGATTCTCCTACAATGAGCAGTTCTTC	CASSSLPTSGFSYNEQFF
TRBV2	-	-	14	TRBJ2-2	TGTGCCAGCAGGACCGGGATAAACACCGGGGAGCTGTTTTTT	CASRTGINTGELFF
TRBV4-3	-	-	16	TRBJ2-2	TGCGCCAGCAGCCAAGATCGGGGAATAAACACCGGGGAGCTGTTTTTT	CASSQDRGINTGELFF